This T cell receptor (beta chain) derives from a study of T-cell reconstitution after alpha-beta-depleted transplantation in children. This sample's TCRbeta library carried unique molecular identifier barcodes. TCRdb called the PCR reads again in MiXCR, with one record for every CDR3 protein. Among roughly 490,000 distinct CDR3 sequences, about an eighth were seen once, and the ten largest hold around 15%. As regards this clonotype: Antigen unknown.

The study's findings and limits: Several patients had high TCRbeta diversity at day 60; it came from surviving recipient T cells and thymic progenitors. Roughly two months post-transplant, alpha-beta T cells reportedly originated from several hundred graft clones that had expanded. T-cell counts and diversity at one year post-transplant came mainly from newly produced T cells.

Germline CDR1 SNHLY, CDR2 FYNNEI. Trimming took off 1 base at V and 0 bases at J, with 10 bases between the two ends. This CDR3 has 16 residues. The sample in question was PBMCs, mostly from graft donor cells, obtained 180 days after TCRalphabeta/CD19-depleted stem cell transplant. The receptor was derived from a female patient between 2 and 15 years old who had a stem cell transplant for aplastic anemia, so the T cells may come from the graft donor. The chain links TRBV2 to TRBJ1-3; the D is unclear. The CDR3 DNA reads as TGTGCCAGCAGTGAAGTTTACACGTCCTCTGGAAACACCATATATTTT. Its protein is CASSEVYTSSGNTIYF. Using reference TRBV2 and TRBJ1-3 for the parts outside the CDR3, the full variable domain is EPEVTQTPSHQVTQMGQEVILRCVPISNHLYFYWYRQILGQKVEFLVSFYNNEISEKSEIFDDQFSVERPDGSNFTLKIRSTKLEDSAMYFCASSEVYTSSGNTIYFGEGSWLTVV.